A selection of T cell receptor beta chains follows, all from one sample in a study of T cells in Graves' hyperthyroidism and ophthalmopathy. TCRdb called the multiplex PCR reads again in MiXCR, with one record for every CDR3 protein. The table lists more than 300,000 distinct CDR3 sequences, roughly 15% of them singletons. Sequenced input: blood. The receptor set was obtained from a woman in her twenties or thirties with Graves' ophthalmopathy. CDR3s include the opening cysteine and the closing phenylalanine or tryptophan. D genes are given only for firm matches. Expanded clones get a size class; other rows say once, few or many, or leave the size out.

CASSPTGTKGELFF	TGTGCCAGCTCACCAACCGGGACTAAGGGGGAGCTGTTTTTT	TRBV18	TRBJ2-2	many	TRBD2
CASRRQGYQDNEKLFF	TGTGCCAGCAGACGACAGGGGTATCAGGATAATGAAAAACTGTTTTTT	TRBV2	TRBJ1-4	few	TRBD1
CSARDPRWRGPSNQPQHF	TGCAGTGCTAGAGATCCCCGATGGAGGGGTCCCAGCAATCAGCCCCAGCATTTT	TRBV20-1	TRBJ1-5	-	-
CASTNVRGGNYGYTF	TGTGCCAGCACCAATGTGAGGGGAGGGAACTATGGCTACACCTTC	TRBV6-1	TRBJ1-2	many	-
CANSPETYFNSPLHF	TGTGCCAACAGTCCCGAAACATATTTTAATTCACCCCTCCACTTT	TRBV27	TRBJ1-6	-	-
CASSERAGGSNEQFF	TGTGCCAGCAGTGAAAGGGCGGGGGGAAGTAATGAGCAGTTCTTC	TRBV2	TRBJ2-1	few	TRBD2
CASSSNSEKLFF	TGTGCCAGCAGTTCCAACAGTGAAAAACTGTTTTTT	TRBV6-2/TRBV6-3	TRBJ1-4	many	-
CASSFESPRSYEQYF	TGTGCCAGCAGTTTTGAGTCTCCGAGATCCTACGAGCAGTACTTC	TRBV12-3/TRBV12-4	TRBJ2-7	few	-
CASTDSNTQYF	TGTGCCAGCACCGACTCAAATACGCAGTATTTT	TRBV6-1	TRBJ2-3	few	-
CASRYSLRDGYTF	TGCGCCAGCAGATACAGCCTAAGGGACGGCTACACCTTC	TRBV10-2	TRBJ1-2	-	-
CASSPVGTGALQNYGYTF	TGTGCCAGCAGCCCAGTTGGGACAGGGGCTTTACAGAACTATGGCTACACCTTC	TRBV11-1	TRBJ1-2	once	TRBD1
CASSSLISYNSPLHF	TGTGCCAGCAGTTCGCTTATCTCCTATAATTCACCCCTCCACTTT	TRBV6-1	TRBJ1-6	many	-
CASSDTPPGSWNEKLFF	TGTGCCAGCAGTGATACCCCCCCTGGTTCGTGGAATGAAAAACTGTTTTTT	TRBV25-1	TRBJ1-4	many	-
CASSLKGLGKNIQYF	TGTGCCAGCAGCTTAAAGGGTCTAGGCAAAAACATTCAGTACTTC	TRBV7-2	TRBJ2-4	many	-
CASSIGGAGANVLTF	TGTGCCAGTAGTATAGGAGGAGCAGGGGCCAACGTCCTGACTTTC	TRBV19	TRBJ2-6	-	-
CASSTSGGDIYNEQFF	-	TRBV27	TRBJ2-1	few	-
CASRHSGGAVRDTQYF	TGTGCCAGCAGGCATAGCGGGGGGGCCGTTCGGGATACGCAGTATTTT	TRBV12-3/TRBV12-4	TRBJ2-3	-	TRBD2
CSARDSGNEQFF	TGCAGTGCTAGGGACTCCGGCAATGAGCAGTTCTTC	TRBV20-1	TRBJ2-1	many	-
CASSLAQGSTGELFF	TGTGCCAGCAGCTTGGCACAGGGGAGCACCGGGGAGCTGTTTTTT	TRBV5-4	TRBJ2-2	few	TRBD1
CASSLVQGQPQHF	TGTGCCAGCAGCTTGGTCCAGGGTCAGCCCCAGCATTTT	TRBV14	TRBJ1-5	few	-
CASNGRGYRNSPLHF	TGTGCCAGCAACGGTCGGGGATACCGTAATTCACCCCTCCACTTT	TRBV5-6	TRBJ1-6	few	-
CASSLGSASFYNEQFF	TGTGCCAGCTCACTTGGTAGCGCGTCATTTTACAATGAGCAGTTCTTC	TRBV18	TRBJ2-1	many	-
CASSSRDRGKTEAFF	TGTGCCAGCAGCTCGCGGGACAGGGGGAAAACTGAAGCTTTCTTT	TRBV11-3	TRBJ1-1	-	TRBD1
CASSQPNNRDHRRAFF	TGTGCCAGCAGCCAACCTAATAACAGGGACCACCGGCGAGCTTTCTTT	TRBV3-1	TRBJ1-1	many	-
CSATSGGPSGNIQYF	TGCAGTGCGACTAGCGGCGGACCTTCGGGAAACATTCAGTACTTC	TRBV20-1	TRBJ2-4	-	TRBD2
CASSPGQGIRNYGYTF	TGTGCCAGCAGCCCGGGACAGGGGATTCGAAACTATGGCTACACCTTC	TRBV5-5	TRBJ1-2	-	TRBD1
CASVAGGQETQYF	TGTGCCAGCGTAGCGGGAGGGCAAGAGACCCAGTACTTC	TRBV12-3/TRBV12-4	TRBJ2-5	-	TRBD2
CAISDYSQGDYGYTF	TGTGCCATCAGTGATTACTCGCAGGGGGACTATGGCTACACCTTC	TRBV10-3	TRBJ1-2	-	TRBD1
CASSFYLVGAGQGAKDTGELFF	TGTGCCAGCAGTTTTTATCTCGTAGGTGCGGGACAGGGGGCAAAGGACACCGGGGAGCTGTTTTTT	TRBV12-3/TRBV12-4	TRBJ2-2	many	TRBD1
CATSRPGQPAYTGELFF	TGTGCCACCAGCAGACCGGGACAGCCAGCCTACACCGGGGAGCTGTTTTTT	TRBV15	TRBJ2-2	-	TRBD1
CASSFSDRGDGYTF	TGTGCCAGCAGTTTCTCCGACAGGGGAGATGGCTACACCTTC	TRBV28	TRBJ1-2	many	TRBD1
CASSSGVHTEAFF	TGTGCCAGCAGCTCGGGGGTGCACACTGAAGCTTTCTTT	TRBV28	TRBJ1-1	many	-
CSARVSGGVGELFF	TGCAGTGCTAGAGTTAGCGGGGGGGTCGGGGAGCTGTTTTTT	TRBV20-1	TRBJ2-2	many	TRBD2
CASSRPRDNGPDEKLFF	TGCGCCAGCAGTAGGCCCCGGGATAATGGGCCAGATGAAAAACTGTTTTTT	TRBV5-1	TRBJ1-4	many	-
CASSPGAAQPQHF	TGTGCCAGCTCACCAGGGGCTGCTCAGCCCCAGCATTTT	TRBV18	TRBJ1-5	many	-
CSASTGYNEQFF	TGCAGTGCTAGTACCGGGTACAATGAGCAGTTCTTC	TRBV20-1	TRBJ2-1	many	-
CASSEQLGQFYGYTF	TGTGCCAGCAGTGAACAGTTGGGACAGTTCTATGGCTACACCTTC	TRBV6-1	TRBJ1-2	many	TRBD1
CASSLASTGETETQYF	TGTGCCAGCAGCTTGGCCTCAACGGGGGAAACTGAGACCCAGTACTTC	TRBV5-6	TRBJ2-5	many	-
CASSIRGRGEEQFF	TGTGCCAGTAGTATAAGAGGCAGGGGCGAAGAGCAGTTCTTC	TRBV19	TRBJ2-1	-	-
CASSPGRDGYTF	TGTGCCAGCTCACCCGGACGGGATGGCTACACCTTC	TRBV18	TRBJ1-2	many	-
CASSKGWGQSPGNTIYF	TGTGCCAGCTCTAAGGGATGGGGACAGAGCCCCGGAAACACCATATATTTT	TRBV25-1	TRBJ1-3	-	TRBD1
CSVRQGQGSLEQYF	TGCAGCGTTCGACAGGGACAGGGGTCCCTCGAGCAGTACTTC	TRBV29-1	TRBJ2-7	few	TRBD1
CASSQVSGGAAEAFF	TGCGCCAGCAGCCAAGTGTCCGGGGGGGCGGCTGAAGCTTTCTTT	TRBV4-1	TRBJ1-1	-	-
CASSEDRGEADTEAFF	TGTGCCAGCAGTGAAGACAGGGGCGAAGCGGACACTGAAGCTTTCTTT	TRBV2	TRBJ1-1	once	TRBD1
CASRRGSDGYTF	TGTGCCAGCCGTCGGGGTAGCGATGGCTACACCTTC	TRBV6-1	TRBJ1-2	few	-
CASSQTPPGYTGELFF	TGTGCCAGCAGCCAGACGCCCCCGGGATACACCGGGGAGCTGTTTTTT	TRBV5-6	TRBJ2-2	many	-
CASIKYYEPGELFF	TGTGCCAGCATAAAGTATTACGAACCCGGGGAGCTGTTTTTT	TRBV5-5	TRBJ2-2	-	-
CSAAPLSGGSYEQYF	TGCAGTGCCGCCCCCTTGAGCGGGGGCTCCTACGAGCAGTACTTC	TRBV20-1	TRBJ2-7	many	TRBD2
CASSQGYSSGNTIYF	TGTGCCAGCAGCCAAGGATACAGCTCTGGAAACACCATATATTTT	TRBV3-1	TRBJ1-3	many	-
CASSQGGSVIAQETQYF	TGTGCCAGCAGCCAGGGTGGTTCGGTTATAGCTCAAGAGACCCAGTACTTC	TRBV4-2	TRBJ2-5	many	-